One sample yielded the 14 T cell receptor beta chains listed below, sequenced in a study of human T cells and chemical hapten exposure. Documented time point: patch test 1, 2 weeks after DPC sensitization. The treatment here: therapeutic diphenylcyclopropenone sensitization with weekly scalp DPC. Unfractionated whole blood was the source from which total RNA was extracted. Using its own MiXCR run on the RACE reads, TCRdb lists one record per CDR3 protein. The table includes some 41,000 distinct CDR3 sequences, 3% to 4.5% detected once. Here the sequenced sample was whole blood, taken in connection with sensitization to the hapten diphenylcyclopropenone (DPC). These receptors all stem from a man in his forties or fifties with alopecia areata. Some clones in this sample may be carry-over from other donors' samples.

At least ten counts were recorded for this clonotype. V and J are TRBV18 and TRBJ2-7; the match to TRBD1 covers 7 bases. This CDR3 spans 15 amino acids. From germline, CDR1 is KGHSH and CDR2 LQKENI. Trimming took 2 bases from V and 0 from J; bases not matched to a gene: 4. CDR3 in amino acids: CASSPTGVYSYEQYF. The CDR3, as DNA: TGTGCCAGCTCACCAACAGGGGTTTACTCCTACGAGCAGTACTTC.

V usage is TRBV23-1 and J usage is TRBJ2-1; D might be TRBD1 (6 bases). TRBV23-1 is an open reading frame, and its role is uncertain. This CDR3 comprises 14 residues. V dropped 11 bases and J dropped 2 bases, with 16 bases sitting between them. The CDR3 loop reads CAYTGTTAYNEQFF. The CDR3 DNA sequence: TGCGCCTACACCGGGACAACAGCCTACAATGAGCAGTTCTTC.

This clonotype came up many times. V usage is TRBV30 and J usage is TRBJ1-2; no definite D call. Germline V gene lookup returns CDR1 GTSNPN and CDR2 SVGIG (reference sequence). V lost 0 bases, J lost 4 bases, and 9 bases lay in between. The CDR3 sequence is 13 residues long. The CDR3 sequence: CAWSVGPTYGYTF. CDR3 nucleotide sequence: TGTGCCTGGAGTGTTGGGCCAACCTATGGCTACACCTTC.

This clonotype has at least ten counts. This chain links TRBV10-3 with TRBJ2-7, with a possible D match to TRBD2 (5 bases). The CDR3 is 15 amino acids. Germline CDR1 and CDR2: ENHRY and SYGVKD. V was trimmed by 2 bases and J by 0 bases, leaving 11 bases between them. This chain's CDR3 is CAISEPRTDSYEQYF. The CDR3 DNA sequence: TGTGCCATCAGTGAGCCCAGGACTGACTCCTACGAGCAGTACTTC.

A remark on this clonotype: The junction departs from germline at one end; a sequencing error may be responsible. CDR3 protein: CASSPMVEETGLF. DNA of the CDR3: TGTGCCAGCTCACCGATGGTCGAGGAGACAGGGCTTTTT. V is TRBV18 and J is TRBJ2-3; 7 bases map to TRBD1. Germline V gene data show CDR1 as KGHSH and CDR2 as LQKENI. CDR3 length: 13 residues.

This clonotype was detected only a few times. The chain combines TRBV19 with TRBJ2-2, with 10 bases aligning to TRBD1. The CDR3 loop spans 16 amino acids. Germline assignment: CDR1 LNHDA and CDR2 SQIVND (reference sequence). With 7 bases clipped from V and 5 bases from J, the junction kept 10 bases outside the gene matches. CDR3 sequence (DNA): TGTGCCAGTATTCAAGACAGGGGGCTGAGGACCGGGGAGCTGTTTTTT. Protein sequence: CASIQDRGLRTGELFF.

The CDR3 is CASSLDRKTKFTSSYNEQFF. As DNA, the CDR3 is TGTGCCAGCAGCTTGGATCGGAAAACCAAATTTACGAGCTCCTACAATGAGCAGTTCTTC. The gene calls are TRBV5-6 and TRBJ2-1; D uncertain. The CDR3 length is 20 residues. Germline CDR1 SGHDT, CDR2 YYEEEE. V lost 0 bases and J lost 0, with 22 bases in between. The entire variable domain, with the rest obtained from reference TRBV5-6 and TRBJ2-1, is as follows: DAGVTQSPTHLIKTRGQQVTLRCSPKSGHDTVSWYQQALGQGPQFIFQYYEEEERQRGNFPDRFSGHQFPNYSSELNVNALLLGDSALYLCASSLDRKTKFTSSYNEQFFGPGTRLTVL.

At least ten counts were recorded for this clonotype. This rearrangement joins TRBV27 to TRBJ2-5; 7 nucleotides align to TRBD1. V shed 1 base and J 2 bases; nucleotides not matched to a gene: 10. Germline loops: CDR1 MNHEY, CDR2 SMNVEV (reference sequence). The CDR3 spans 17 residues. The CDR3 reads CASSLFHRGTSQETQYF. The CDR3 DNA is TGTGCCAGCAGTTTATTTCACAGGGGAACTTCACAAGAGACCCAGTACTTC.

This clonotype was detected many times. This chain links TRBV27 with TRBJ2-1, with 7 bases that match TRBD2. The CDR3 is 15 amino acids. Germline values: CDR1 MNHEY, CDR2 SMNVEV (reference sequence). With 2 bases clipped from V and 6 bases from J, the junction kept 7 bases outside the gene matches. The CDR3 coding sequence is TGTGCCAGCAGTTTACTAGCGGCCTATTCCAATGAGCAGTTCTTC. It encodes CASSLLAAYSNEQFF.

This clonotype was picked up many times. The chain carries TRBV10-2 and TRBJ1-1; no definite D call. Germline V CDR1 and CDR2: WSHSY, SAAADI. V gave up 4 bases and J gave up 4 bases, with 10 bases separating them. There are 13 residues in the CDR3. CDR3 sequence: CASSADRITEAFF. The CDR3 nucleotides are TGCGCCAGCAGTGCCGACCGAATCACTGAAGCTTTCTTT.

This clonotype came up many times. The chain combines TRBV6-5 with TRBJ2-2, with a weak D call TRBD2 (6 bases). V was cut by 6 bases and J by 1 base, with 9 bases left in between. The CDR3 loop spans 14 amino acids. In germline, CDR1 is MNHEY, CDR2 SVGAGI. The CDR3 nucleotides read TGTGCCAGCAGACCGGGACTGAACACCGGGGAGCTGTTTTTT. Encoded protein: CASRPGLNTGELFF.

This clonotype appeared many times. The chain's CDR3 is CASSLQGGGTEAFF. In nucleotides, the CDR3 is TGTGCCAGCAGCTTACAAGGGGGAGGGACTGAAGCTTTCTTT. The chain employs TRBV7-9 and TRBJ1-1; the D gene is possibly TRBD1 (6 bases). V was cut by 2 bases and J by 5 bases, with 12 bases left in between. There are 14 residues in the CDR3. Germline values: CDR1 SEHNR, CDR2 FQNEAQ (reference sequence).

There are many counts of this clonotype. The chain carries TRBV7-2 and TRBJ2-3, with D possibly matching TRBD1 (6 bases). This CDR3 has 16 residues. V lost 4 bases and J lost 0, with 14 bases in between. Germline V lookup: CDR1 SGHTA, CDR2 FQGNSA. CDR3 coding DNA: TGTGCCAGCAGCTCCCAGAGACAGGCCAGCACAGATACGCAGTATTTT. Protein sequence: CASSSQRQASTDTQYF. Using reference TRBV7-2 and TRBJ2-3 for the parts outside the CDR3, the full variable domain is GAGVSQSPSNKVTEKGKDVELRCDPISGHTALYWYRQSLGQGLEFLIYFQGNSAPDKSGLPSDRFSAERTGGSVSTLTIQRTQQEDSAVYLCASSSQRQASTDTQYFGPGTRLTVL.

This clonotype was recorded at least ten times. The rearrangement links TRBV29-1 to TRBJ1-5, with TRBD1 matching 8 bases. CDR3 length: 13 amino acids. Germline CDR1 SQVTM, CDR2 ANQGSEA. The V and J ends lost 7 bases and 5 bases, in that order; junction bases with no gene match: 7. The CDR3 sequence is CSATGGFDQPQHF. Written as DNA, the CDR3 is TGCAGCGCTACAGGGGGATTCGATCAGCCCCAGCATTTT.